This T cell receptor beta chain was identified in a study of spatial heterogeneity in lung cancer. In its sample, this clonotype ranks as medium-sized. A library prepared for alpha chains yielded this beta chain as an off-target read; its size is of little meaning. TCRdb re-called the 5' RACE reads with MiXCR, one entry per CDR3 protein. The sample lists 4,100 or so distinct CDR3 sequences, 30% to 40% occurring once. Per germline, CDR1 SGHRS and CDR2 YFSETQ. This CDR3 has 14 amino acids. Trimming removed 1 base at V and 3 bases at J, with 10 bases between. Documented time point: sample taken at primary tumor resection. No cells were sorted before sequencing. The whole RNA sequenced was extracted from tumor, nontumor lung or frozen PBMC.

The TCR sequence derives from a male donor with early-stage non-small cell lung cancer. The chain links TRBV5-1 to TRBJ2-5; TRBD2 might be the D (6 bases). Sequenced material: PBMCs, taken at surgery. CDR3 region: CASSLSGVEETQYF. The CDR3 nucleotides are TGCGCCAGCAGCTTGTCGGGGGTTGAAGAGACCCAGTACTTC.